This T cell receptor (beta chain) was sequenced during a study of T cell responses to AZD1222 COVID-19 vaccine. Findings of the study overall: As reported, nearly half of all spike-specific TCRs target variant regions that are unmutated. Donors were mostly white British, more females; clonal diversity possibly underestimated.

Germline CDR1 and CDR2: SGHNT and YENEEA. This CDR3 is built from 13 residues. Using immunoSEQ multiplex PCR, the repertoire was profiled, and TCRdb retains in-frame clones only, with some absent. This table holds approximately 110,000 clones, around 88% found once. On this clone: No antigen is known for it. Compared with germline, one end of the junction differs, possibly owing to a read error.

This specimen was peripheral blood, taken 28 days after the second AZD1222 dose. The TCR sequence derives from an adult who received the AZD1222 COVID-19 vaccine. The chain is built from TRBV11-3 and TRBJ2-3; no definite D call. The CDR3, as DNA: TGTGCCAGCAGCGTAGACATTTTAAATACGCAGTATTTT. It specifies CASSVDILNTQYF.